The 30 T cell receptor beta chains given below trace back to one sample, sequenced in a study of T-cell reconstitution after alpha-beta-depleted transplantation in children. A library of TCRbeta sequences, prepared with unique molecular identifiers, was generated. TCRdb re-called the PCR reads with MiXCR, one entry per CDR3 protein. Of roughly 350,000 distinct CDR3 sequences listed, under 13% were seen once; the top ten hold 2% to 2.5%. The specimen was PBMCs from the stem cell graft donor, collected from the stem cell graft. The receptors originated from a human donor who donated a stem cell graft to a child with acute lymphoblastic leukemia.

This clonotype was seen more than once but under ten times. This chain uses TRBV7-9 with TRBJ2-7; D is unclear. In germline, CDR1 is SEHNR, CDR2 FQNEAQ (reference sequence). Trimming pared 4 bases from V and 2 bases from J, leaving 15 bases between. This CDR3 region has 15 residues. This CDR3 is CASSYPGGPAYEQYF. Written as DNA, the CDR3 is TGTGCCAGCAGCTATCCCGGTGGCCCGGCCTACGAGCAGTACTTC. The variable domain in full, completed from reference TRBV7-9 and TRBJ2-7, reads DTGVSQNPRHKITKRGQNVTFRCDPISEHNRLYWYRQTLGQGPEFLTYFQNEAQLEKSRLLSDRFSAERPKGSFSTLEIQRTEQGDSAMYLCASSYPGGPAYEQYFGPGTRLTVT.

This chain connects TRBV5-6 to TRBJ1-2; possibly TRBD1 for D (6 bases). This CDR3 has 13 amino acids. CDR1 and CDR2 (germline): SGHDT, YYEEEE. The V end lost 7 bases, the J end lost 3 bases, and 13 bases lay between the germline ends. The CDR3 sequence: CASRRRGDYGYTF. The CDR3 DNA reads as TGTGCCAGCCGAAGGAGGGGGGACTATGGCTACACCTTC.

This clonotype was detected only a few times. The genes are TRBV5-4 and TRBJ2-2; TRBD1 agrees at 10 bases. CDR1 is SGHNT, CDR2 YYREEE, per germline (reference sequence). The CDR3 sequence is 15 residues long. Germline trimming cut 1 base from V and 6 bases from J; bases unmatched to any gene: 3. CDR3 region: CASSLRQGAPGELFF. CDR3 nucleotides: TGTGCCAGCAGCTTGAGACAGGGGGCCCCCGGGGAGCTGTTTTTT.

This clonotype was seen only a few times. The gene calls are TRBV7-6 and TRBJ2-7, with D tentatively TRBD2 (6 bases). Germline V gene sequence: CDR1 SGHVS, CDR2 FNYEAQ. The V end lost 4 bases, the J end lost 7 bases, and 14 bases lay between the germline ends. The CDR3 extends over 13 amino acids. The CDR3, as DNA: TGTGCCAGCAGCTCCCATGGCGGAGGGGAGCAGTACTTC. Protein product: CASSSHGGGEQYF. Supplemented by reference TRBV7-6 and TRBJ2-7, the full variable domain reads GAGVSQSPRYKVTKRGQDVALRCDPISGHVSLYWYRQALGQGPEFLTYFNYEAQQDKSGLPNDRFSAERPEGSISTLTIQRTEQRDSAMYRCASSSHGGGEQYFGPGTRLTVT.

J is TRBJ2-2 and V is TRBV12-3 or TRBV12-4, with D possibly being TRBD1 (5 bases). The CDR3 contains 14 residues. The ends were cut back, 2 bases at V and 4 bases at J, with 8 bases in the middle. Here the CDR3 reads CASSLNRPTGELFF. The CDR3 nucleotides are TGTGCCAGCAGTTTAAACAGGCCCACCGGGGAGCTGTTTTTT.

This clonotype was observed many times. This chain links TRBV9 with TRBJ2-5; TRBD2 might be the D (5 bases). This CDR3 is built from 16 residues. CDR1 is SGDLS, CDR2 YYNGEE, per germline. V lost 0 bases and J 5 bases, leaving 17 bases between the germline ends. The CDR3 sequence: CASSVAAAPGKETQYF. Written as DNA, the CDR3 is TGTGCCAGCAGCGTAGCGGCCGCCCCCGGGAAGGAGACCCAGTACTTC.

There are a few counts of this clonotype. This chain links TRBV14 with TRBJ2-3, with 9 bases lining up with TRBD2. Losses at the gene ends were 0 bases for V and 2 bases for J; bases not matched to a gene: 9. Germline CDR1 reads SGHDN; CDR2 reads FVKESK. The CDR3 contains 18 residues. CDR3 sequence (DNA): TGTGCCAGCAGCCAAGAAGGCGTGCTAGCGGGACCCACAGATACGCAGTATTTT. As protein: CASSQEGVLAGPTDTQYF.

With respect to this clonotype: No DNA is shown, since the ends of the CDR3 on it are uncertain; the CDR3 is the one TCRdb lists. The chain has TRBV15 and TRBJ2-3; the D segment call TRBD1 is taken from the table without a DNA check. CDR1 and CDR2 from the germline V gene are LNHNV and YYDKDF (reference sequence). The CDR3 is 15 amino acids in total, end residues counted. The CDR3 spells CATGGGAFGGGTHYF.

The sample holds a few counts of this clonotype. This sequence joins TRBV6-1 and TRBJ2-5; maybe TRBD2 (6 bases). V was pared by 4 bases and J by 1 base, with 16 bases between. The CDR3 covers 16 residues. Per the germline V gene, CDR1 is MNHNS and CDR2 is SASEGT. Written as DNA, the CDR3 is TGTGCCAGCAGTGTCTATAGCGGAACTACCCAAGAGACCCAGTACTTC. It specifies CASSVYSGTTQETQYF.

This clonotype was counted between two and nine times. This chain joins TRBV20-1 and TRBJ2-2, with TRBD1 matching over 7 bases. V dropped 1 base and J dropped 6; count of bases not matched to a gene: 5. Germline V gives CDR1 DFQATT, CDR2 SNEGSKA (reference sequence). This CDR3 has 14 residues. The CDR3 DNA reads TGCAGTGCTAGAGTTCGACAGGGAGCCGGGGAGCTGTTTTTT. Its protein is CSARVRQGAGELFF.

The chain links TRBV20-1 to TRBJ2-1, with TRBD2 identical over 13 bases. With V trimmed by 8 bases and J by 5 bases, 6 bases remained unmatched. Germline CDR1 reads DFQATT; CDR2 reads SNEGSKA (reference sequence). There are 14 residues in the CDR3. This chain's CDR3 is CSTRTSGRHNEQFF. As DNA, the CDR3 is TGCAGTACCAGGACTAGCGGGAGACACAATGAGCAGTTCTTC.

The rearrangement joins TRBV14 to TRBJ1-1; D is possibly TRBD1 (6 bases). Germline V gene data show CDR1 as SGHDN and CDR2 as FVKESK. The CDR3 totals 20 residues. Trimming left V 1 base short and J 1 base short, with 25 bases between. CDR3 DNA sequence: TGTGCCAGCAGCCAAGTGATGGGGATTGGAACAGGGCCGGGGAACACTGAAGCTTTCTTT. Translated, it gives CASSQVMGIGTGPGNTEAFF.

The chain is built from TRBV7-2 and TRBJ1-5; a weak D match, TRBD1 (5 bases). Germline CDR1 and CDR2: SGHTA and FQGNSA. There are 14 residues in the CDR3. Trimming cost V 5 bases and J 5 bases, with 13 bases left between them. CDR3 residues: CASSPHGGYQPQHF. The CDR3 DNA reads TGTGCCAGCAGCCCCCACGGGGGGTATCAGCCCCAGCATTTT.

In its sample, this clonotype was seen a few times. The chain uses TRBV20-1 and TRBJ2-1; D may be TRBD2 (6 bases). V was shortened by 5 bases and J by 4 bases, with 12 bases between the two germline ends. CDR3 length: 13 amino acids. Germline CDR1 is DFQATT and CDR2 is SNEGSKA (reference sequence). This chain's CDR3 is CSAHPTRYNEQFF. The CDR3 DNA sequence: TGCAGTGCTCACCCGACTAGGTACAATGAGCAGTTCTTC.

This chain uses TRBV6-1 with TRBJ2-7; 9 bases align to TRBD1. The CDR3 is 15 residues long. Germline trimming cut 5 bases from V and 2 bases from J; bases unmatched to any gene: 7. The germline gives CDR1 MNHNS, CDR2 SASEGT. DNA of the CDR3: TGTGCCAGCAGTAGAAGACAGGGGGTAACCTACGAGCAGTACTTC. Translation gives CASSRRQGVTYEQYF.

The sample holds a few counts of this clonotype. V usage is TRBV5-8 and J usage is TRBJ2-1, with 8 positions matching TRBD2. The V gene end was trimmed by 0 bases and the J gene end by 0 bases; junction bases not matched to a gene: 5. Germline V lookup: CDR1 SGHTS, CDR2 YDEGEE. The length of the CDR3 is 17 residues. This chain's CDR3 is CASSLASGLSSYNEQFF. The CDR3 DNA is TGTGCCAGCAGCTTGGCTAGCGGGCTCAGCTCCTACAATGAGCAGTTCTTC.

This clonotype appeared a few times. CDR3 DNA: TGTGCCAGCAGCGGGCGGGGGGCCACAGGGTCCTACTACGAGCAGTACTTC. It encodes CASSGRGATGSYYEQYF. The chain recombines TRBV7-2 with TRBJ2-7, with TRBD2 matching 8 bases. Losses at the gene ends were 5 bases for V and 3 bases for J; bases not matched to a gene: 15. The CDR3 consists of 17 residues. Per germline, CDR1 SGHTA and CDR2 FQGNSA. The entire variable domain, with the rest obtained from reference TRBV7-2 and TRBJ2-7, is as follows: GAGVSQSPSNKVTEKGKDVELRCDPISGHTALYWYRQSLGQGLEFLIYFQGNSAPDKSGLPSDRFSAERTGGSVSTLTIQRTQQEDSAVYLCASSGRGATGSYYEQYFGPGTRLTVT.

This clonotype was seen a few times. The rearrangement links TRBV7-2 to TRBJ1-1, with D unclear. Trimming took off 1 base at V and 1 base at J, with 7 bases between the two ends. The CDR3 runs 14 residues. Germline V lookup: CDR1 SGHTA, CDR2 FQGNSA. The CDR3 nucleotides read TGTGCCAGCAGCTTAGTCGCGGGGAACACTGAAGCTTTCTTT. Its translation is CASSLVAGNTEAFF.

There are many counts of this clonotype. At one boundary the junction diverges from the germline segment, which might be a read error. This chain links TRBV7-7 with TRBJ2-3; D is undetermined. The length of the CDR3 is 13 residues. Germline values: CDR1 SSHAT, CDR2 FNYEAQ (reference sequence). The CDR3 coding sequence is TGTGCTAGCAGCTTAGCCGTCGGCGGTACGCAGTATTTT. Translated: CASSLAVGGTQYF.

This clonotype was counted at least ten times. V is TRBV6-5 and J is TRBJ2-1, with D tentatively TRBD2 (5 bases). The CDR3 has 13 residues. The V end was cut by 2 bases, the J end by 14 bases, with 16 bases between. Germline V lookup: CDR1 MNHEY, CDR2 SVGAGI. CDR3 bases: TGTGCCAGCAGTTACCAGGACCAGGACGGGGAGTTCTTC. This codes for CASSYQDQDGEFF.

V gene TRBV4-1 combines with J gene TRBJ2-7; D is uncertain. Trimming removed 0 bases from V and 4 bases from J, with 16 bases in between. CDR3 length: 16 amino acids. CDR1 is MGHRA, CDR2 YSYEKL, per germline. The CDR3 region is CASSQEATGLGYEQYF. The CDR3 bases are TGCGCCAGCAGCCAAGAGGCTACGGGTCTAGGATACGAGCAGTACTTC.

This chain connects TRBV24-1 to TRBJ2-1, with D perhaps TRBD2 (5 bases). CDR3 length: 17 amino acids. From germline, CDR1 is KGHDR and CDR2 SFDVKD. V was pared by 0 bases and J by 6 bases, with 17 bases between. This CDR3 is CATSDLPGSVVRNEQFF. The CDR3 DNA reads TGTGCCACCAGTGATTTGCCGGGGTCGGTTGTCCGCAATGAGCAGTTCTTC.

The table lists this clonotype with many counts. V is TRBV5-6 and J is TRBJ2-7; D remains unclear. Trimming shortened V by 5 bases and J by 3 bases, and 9 bases separated the two germline ends. Germline V CDR1 and CDR2: SGHDT, YYEEEE. This CDR3 has 12 residues. The CDR3 bases are TGTGCCAGCAGTTGGGTGGGCTACGAGCAGTACTTC. It encodes CASSWVGYEQYF.

This rearrangement joins TRBV6-1 to TRBJ2-1; D gene ambiguous. V lost 1 base to trimming and J lost 8 bases, with 9 bases between them. This CDR3 region has 13 residues. Germline V gene lookup returns CDR1 MNHNS and CDR2 SASEGT. The CDR3, as DNA: TGTGCCAGCAGTGAAGGAGGAGCCCATGAGCAGTTCTTC. Translating gives CASSEGGAHEQFF.

This clonotype was found many times. The rearrangement joins TRBV20-1 to TRBJ2-2; D unresolved. The ends were cut back, 0 bases at V and 3 bases at J, with 5 bases in the middle. The CDR3 covers 13 residues. The germline V gene has CDR1 DFQATT and CDR2 SNEGSKA (reference sequence). The CDR3 sequence: CSARDDDTGELFF. The CDR3 DNA reads as TGCAGTGCTAGAGATGACGACACCGGGGAGCTGTTTTTT.

This clonotype has more than one count but fewer than ten. The rearrangement uses TRBV20-1 and TRBJ2-7; a possible D gene is TRBD1 (6 bases). V lost 0 bases and J 3 bases, leaving 18 bases between the germline ends. This CDR3 spans 16 amino acids. Germline V gene lookup returns CDR1 DFQATT and CDR2 SNEGSKA (reference sequence). The chain's CDR3 is CSARDVQSGAHYEQYF. The CDR3 DNA sequence: TGCAGTGCTAGAGACGTCCAGTCAGGGGCCCACTACGAGCAGTACTTC.

This clonotype was detected many times. The chain is built from TRBV6-2 or TRBV6-3 and TRBJ2-5; D may be TRBD1 (6 bases). This CDR3 is 14 amino acids long. CDR1 is MNHEY, CDR2 SVGEGT, per germline. Trimming removed 2 bases at V and 4 bases at J, with 11 bases between. The CDR3 protein is CASSYPPGVETQYF. The CDR3 region has the DNA TGTGCCAGCAGTTACCCCCCAGGGGTAGAGACCCAGTACTTC.

V gene TRBV11-1 combines with J gene TRBJ2-1; TRBD2 matches 14 bases. The germline CDR1 and CDR2 sequences are SGHAT and FQDESV (reference sequence). V dropped 5 bases and J dropped 5; count of bases not matched to a gene: 11. The CDR3 is made up of 18 amino acids. The chain's CDR3 is CASSPGTSGRSLHNEQFF. In DNA form, the CDR3 reads TGTGCCAGCAGCCCCGGGACTAGCGGGAGATCCCTCCACAATGAGCAGTTCTTC.

In its sample, this clonotype was seen a few times. J is TRBJ2-6 and V is TRBV27, with TRBD2 as a possible D gene (5 bases). The CDR3 spans 16 residues. V gave up 3 bases and J gave up 0 bases, with 9 bases separating them. The germline CDR1 and CDR2 sequences are MNHEY and SMNVEV (reference sequence). Here the CDR3 DNA reads TGTGCCAGCAGTTTTGGCGGGTTCTCTGGGGCCAACGTCCTGACTTTC. Residues: CASSFGGFSGANVLTF.

The rearrangement links TRBV28 to TRBJ2-7; 13 bases agree with TRBD2. This CDR3 contains 16 residues. J gave up 4 bases and V 4 bases, and 7 bases lay outside the gene matches. Germline V gene lookup returns CDR1 MDHEN and CDR2 SYDVKM. In DNA, the CDR3 is TGTGCCAGCAGTTCAACTAGCGGGAGGGCTTGGTACGAGCAGTACTTC. Its translation is CASSSTSGRAWYEQYF. Combining the CDR3 with reference TRBV28 and TRBJ2-7 gives the whole variable domain DVKVTQSSRYLVKRTGEKVFLECVQDMDHENMFWYRQDPGLGLRLIYFSYDVKMKEKGDIPEGYSVSREKKERFSLILESASTNQTSMYLCASSSTSGRAWYEQYFGPGTRLTVT.